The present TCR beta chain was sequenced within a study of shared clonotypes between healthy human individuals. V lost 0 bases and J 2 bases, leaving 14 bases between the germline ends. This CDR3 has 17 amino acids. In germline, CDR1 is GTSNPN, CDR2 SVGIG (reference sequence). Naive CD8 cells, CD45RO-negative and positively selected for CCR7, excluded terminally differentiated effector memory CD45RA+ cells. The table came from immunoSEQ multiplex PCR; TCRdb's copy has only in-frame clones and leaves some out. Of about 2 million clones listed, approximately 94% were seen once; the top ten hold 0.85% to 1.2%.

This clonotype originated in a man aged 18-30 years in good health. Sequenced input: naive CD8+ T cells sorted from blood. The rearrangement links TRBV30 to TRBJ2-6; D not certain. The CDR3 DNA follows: TGTGCCTGGAGTGTAGGCGGACCCCTCCCTGGGGCCAACGTCCTGACTTTC. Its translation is CAWSVGGPLPGANVLTF.